These T cell receptor beta chains were read from a single sample in a study of T cell responses to AZD1222 COVID-19 vaccine. Profiling relied on immunoSEQ multiplex PCR, and the TCRdb table lists in-frame clones only, not all of them. The profile shows roughly 95,000 clones, roughly nine tenths of them singletons. Sequencing used peripheral blood, obtained 28 days after the second AZD1222 dose. These receptors were collected from an adult who received the AZD1222 COVID-19 vaccine. CDR3s include the opening cysteine and the closing phenylalanine or tryptophan. D genes are given only for firm matches. Rows may omit the clone size; those that give it use once, few, many or a size class.

v_gene: TRBV18
j_gene: TRBJ2-1
d_gene: TRBD1
abundance: .
CDR3nt: TGTGCCAGCTCACCTCACCTCCCGGGACAGGGGGGAGCTGAGCAGTTCTTC
CDR3aa: CASSPHLPGQGGAEQFF

v_gene: TRBV10-2
j_gene: TRBJ1-1
d_gene: .
abundance: .
CDR3nt: TGCGCCAGCAGTGAGATCTATGGCAGATTAAACACTGAAGCTTTCTTT
CDR3aa: CASSEIYGRLNTEAFF

v_gene: TRBV7-2
j_gene: TRBJ2-7
d_gene: .
abundance: .
CDR3nt: TGTGCCAGCAGTCTTCAGGGCCAAAGCTCCTACGAGCAGTACTTC
CDR3aa: CASSLQGQSSYEQYF

v_gene: TRBV2
j_gene: TRBJ1-4
d_gene: TRBD1
abundance: .
CDR3nt: TGTGCCAGCAGTAGAACAGGGGTAGGAAGAGAAAAACTGTTTTTT
CDR3aa: CASSRTGVGREKLFF

v_gene: TRBV6-5
j_gene: TRBJ1-2
d_gene: .
abundance: .
CDR3nt: TGTGCCAGCAGCCCCCCAGGGTACCGCGCTGGCTACACCTTC
CDR3aa: CASSPPGYRAGYTF

v_gene: TRBV5-5
j_gene: TRBJ2-2
d_gene: TRBD1
abundance: .
CDR3nt: TGTGCCAGCAGCTTGGGGGACAGGGGCTCGACCGGGGAGCTGTTTTTT
CDR3aa: CASSLGDRGSTGELFF

v_gene: TRBV11-3
j_gene: TRBJ2-5
d_gene: TRBD2
abundance: .
CDR3nt: TGTGCCAGCAGCTCCTTAGCGGGGGGTGCGGAGACCCAGTACTTC
CDR3aa: CASSSLAGGAETQYF

v_gene: TRBV3-1/TRBV3-2
j_gene: TRBJ1-2
d_gene: .
abundance: .
CDR3nt: TGTGCCAGCAGCCTACTGGGGGGCGGTGTATTCTATGGCTACACCTTC
CDR3aa: CASSLLGGGVFYGYTF

v_gene: TRBV7-2
j_gene: TRBJ2-5
d_gene: .
abundance: .
CDR3nt: TGTGCCAGCAGTTACCCGGGCCGGGAGCCGTCGGGGACCCAGTACTTC
CDR3aa: CASSYPGREPSGTQYF

v_gene: TRBV4-3
j_gene: TRBJ2-3
d_gene: TRBD2
abundance: .
CDR3nt: TGCGCCAGCAGCCAAGATCTGGGCGGGGGGACAGATACGCAGTATTTT
CDR3aa: CASSQDLGGGTDTQYF

v_gene: TRBV7-2
j_gene: TRBJ1-5
d_gene: TRBD1
abundance: .
CDR3nt: TGTGCCAGCAGCTTAGGGTGGGACAGCAGGAGGGAGCCCCAGCATTTT
CDR3aa: CASSLGWDSRREPQHF

v_gene: TRBV6-1
j_gene: TRBJ1-6
d_gene: TRBD1
abundance: once
CDR3nt: TGTGCCAGCAGTGAAGGGACAGGGCGGAATAATTCACCCCTCCACTTT
CDR3aa: CASSEGTGRNNSPLHF

v_gene: TRBV3-1/TRBV3-2
j_gene: TRBJ1-1
d_gene: TRBD1
abundance: .
CDR3nt: TGTGCCAGCAGCCCCCGGGACAGGGTGTACACTGAAGCTTTCTTT
CDR3aa: CASSPRDRVYTEAFF

v_gene: TRBV18
j_gene: TRBJ1-2
d_gene: .
abundance: .
CDR3nt: TGTGCCAGCTCACCACCGGACAGCTATGGCTACACCTTC
CDR3aa: CASSPPDSYGYTF

v_gene: TRBV7-2
j_gene: TRBJ1-2
d_gene: .
abundance: .
CDR3nt: TGTGCCAGCGGCCCGGACAGATATGGCTACACCTTC
CDR3aa: CASGPDRYGYTF

v_gene: TRBV14
j_gene: TRBJ1-6
d_gene: .
abundance: .
CDR3nt: TGTGCCAGCAGCCCCTGGGACCTGGGGGCATCCTATAATTCACCCCTCCACTTT
CDR3aa: CASSPWDLGASYNSPLHF

v_gene: TRBV2
j_gene: TRBJ2-7
d_gene: .
abundance: .
CDR3nt: TGTGCCAGCAGGGGGACAAACTCCTACGAGCAGTACTTC
CDR3aa: CASRGTNSYEQYF

v_gene: TRBV29-1
j_gene: TRBJ2-7
d_gene: .
abundance: .
CDR3nt: TGCAGCGTTGAATTGGGACAACCCTACGAGCAGTACTTC
CDR3aa: CSVELGQPYEQYF

v_gene: TRBV2
j_gene: TRBJ2-1
d_gene: TRBD1
abundance: .
CDR3nt: TGTGCCAGCAGTGAAGGGACAGGGGGGTACAATGAGCAGTTCTTC
CDR3aa: CASSEGTGGYNEQFF

v_gene: TRBV4-1
j_gene: TRBJ1-5
d_gene: .
abundance: .
CDR3nt: TGCGCCAGCAGCCCAAAACTTAGCAATCAGCCCCAGCATTTT
CDR3aa: CASSPKLSNQPQHF

v_gene: TRBV7-2
j_gene: TRBJ1-4
d_gene: .
abundance: .
CDR3nt: TGTGCCAGCAGCTCCTCAAGCACAACTAATGAAAAACTGTTTTTT
CDR3aa: CASSSSSTTNEKLFF

v_gene: TRBV9
j_gene: TRBJ1-6
d_gene: .
abundance: .
CDR3nt: TGTGCCAGCAGCGTAGGCACAGGAAACTATAATTCACCCCTCCACTTT
CDR3aa: CASSVGTGNYNSPLHF

v_gene: TRBV19
j_gene: TRBJ1-3
d_gene: .
abundance: once
CDR3nt: TGTGCCAGTAGTTCGGTGCCGGATTCTGGAAACACCATATATTTT
CDR3aa: CASSSVPDSGNTIYF

v_gene: TRBV6-5
j_gene: TRBJ2-7
d_gene: .
abundance: .
CDR3nt: TGTGCCAGCAGTTACTCTGGTCTTCGAGAGCAGTACTTC
CDR3aa: CASSYSGLREQYF

v_gene: TRBV12-5
j_gene: TRBJ1-4
d_gene: TRBD1
abundance: .
CDR3nt: TGTGCTAGTGGTTTGGAGACAGGGGTTAATGAAAAACTGTTTTTT
CDR3aa: CASGLETGVNEKLFF

v_gene: TRBV3-1/TRBV3-2
j_gene: TRBJ1-3
d_gene: TRBD1
abundance: .
CDR3nt: TGTGCCAGCAGAGCACGGGACAGAAGCTCTGGAAACACCATATATTTT
CDR3aa: CASRARDRSSGNTIYF

v_gene: TRBV6-5
j_gene: TRBJ2-1
d_gene: TRBD1
abundance: .
CDR3nt: TGTGCCAGCAGTCCGCGACAGGGGGCAATTAGGTTCTTC
CDR3aa: CASSPRQGAIRFF

v_gene: TRBV5-1
j_gene: TRBJ2-1
d_gene: .
abundance: few
CDR3nt: TGCGCCAGCAGCTTGGGAGGGGTCAATGAGCAGTTCTTC
CDR3aa: CASSLGGVNEQFF

v_gene: TRBV2
j_gene: TRBJ1-5
d_gene: .
abundance: .
CDR3nt: TGTGCCAGCAGTGAAGAGGGGATAGGGAATCAGCCCCAGCATTTT
CDR3aa: CASSEEGIGNQPQHF

v_gene: TRBV7-6
j_gene: TRBJ2-7
d_gene: .
abundance: .
CDR3nt: TGTGCCAGCAGCCCCCTACTCCCAGGGATGGAGTACGAGCAGTACTTC
CDR3aa: CASSPLLPGMEYEQYF

v_gene: TRBV5-1
j_gene: TRBJ2-1
d_gene: .
abundance: once
CDR3nt: TGCGCCAGCAGCTTGGGGGACTTCAGCTCCTACAATGAGCAGTTCTTC
CDR3aa: CASSLGDFSSYNEQFF

v_gene: TRBV6-1
j_gene: TRBJ1-3
d_gene: .
abundance: .
CDR3nt: TGTGCCAGCAGTGAAGCGGGGGGAACTGGAAACACCATATATTTT
CDR3aa: CASSEAGGTGNTIYF

v_gene: TRBV27
j_gene: TRBJ2-1
d_gene: .
abundance: .
CDR3nt: TGTGCCAGCAGTTTAGAGGATGAGCAGTTCTTC
CDR3aa: CASSLEDEQFF

v_gene: TRBV2
j_gene: TRBJ1-2
d_gene: .
abundance: .
CDR3nt: TGTGCCAGCAGTCCCGAGGTTAACTATGGCTACACCTTC
CDR3aa: CASSPEVNYGYTF

v_gene: TRBV28
j_gene: TRBJ1-1
d_gene: .
abundance: .
CDR3nt: TGTGCCAGCAGGGAGGGGAGTGTGAACACTGAAGCTTTCTTT
CDR3aa: CASREGSVNTEAFF

v_gene: TRBV5-1
j_gene: TRBJ1-2
d_gene: .
abundance: .
CDR3nt: TGCGCCAGCAGCCCCGAGTGGGAAGGGGGTGGCTACACCTTC
CDR3aa: CASSPEWEGGGYTF

v_gene: TRBV5-1
j_gene: TRBJ1-5
d_gene: .
abundance: once
CDR3nt: TGCGCCAGCAGACCTGATAGCAATCAGCCCCAGCATTTT
CDR3aa: CASRPDSNQPQHF

v_gene: TRBV7-2
j_gene: TRBJ1-1
d_gene: .
abundance: .
CDR3nt: TGTGCCAGCAGCGTGGGGCGGGAGAACACTGAAGCTTTCTTT
CDR3aa: CASSVGRENTEAFF

v_gene: TRBV7-6
j_gene: TRBJ2-7
d_gene: TRBD2
abundance: .
CDR3nt: TGTGCCAGCAGCATACTGACTAGCGGGGGAGAGCAGTACTTC
CDR3aa: CASSILTSGGEQYF

v_gene: TRBV23-1
j_gene: TRBJ1-6
d_gene: .
abundance: .
CDR3nt: TGCGCCAGCAGTCAAAGTAGCAGATACCCTAATTCACCCCTCCACTTT
CDR3aa: CASSQSSRYPNSPLHF

v_gene: TRBV5-6
j_gene: TRBJ1-2
d_gene: TRBD1
abundance: .
CDR3nt: TGTGCCAGCAAAGAACAGGGGATTGGGGGCTACACCTTC
CDR3aa: CASKEQGIGGYTF

v_gene: TRBV5-1
j_gene: TRBJ1-1
d_gene: .
abundance: .
CDR3nt: TGCGCCAGCAGCTTAGCACAGGGATCTGAAGCTTTCTTT
CDR3aa: CASSLAQGSEAFF

v_gene: TRBV19
j_gene: TRBJ1-5
d_gene: TRBD1
abundance: .
CDR3nt: TGTGCCAGTAGACCCCGGACAGGGGGTAATCAGCCCCAGCATTTT
CDR3aa: CASRPRTGGNQPQHF

v_gene: TRBV14
j_gene: TRBJ2-7
d_gene: TRBD2
abundance: .
CDR3nt: TGTGCCAGCAGCCAAGGACTAGCGGCCCCCTACGAGCAGTACTTC
CDR3aa: CASSQGLAAPYEQYF

v_gene: TRBV7-9
j_gene: TRBJ1-1
d_gene: .
abundance: .
CDR3nt: TGTGCCAGCAGCCAATTGACGAACACTGAAGCTTTCTTT
CDR3aa: CASSQLTNTEAFF

v_gene: TRBV5-1
j_gene: TRBJ1-4
d_gene: TRBD1
abundance: .
CDR3nt: TGCGCCAGCAGCCGTAGTGACAGGGGTCAGGCTACTAATGAAAAACTGTTTTTT
CDR3aa: CASSRSDRGQATNEKLFF

v_gene: TRBV6-6
j_gene: TRBJ1-1
d_gene: .
abundance: .
CDR3nt: TGTGCCAGCAGTTACTATCGACAGGCGGTGAACACTGAAGCTTTCTTT
CDR3aa: CASSYYRQAVNTEAFF

v_gene: TRBV7-9
j_gene: TRBJ1-2
d_gene: .
abundance: .
CDR3nt: TGTGCCAGCAGCCTACATTCAGGGGACTATGGCTACACCTTC
CDR3aa: CASSLHSGDYGYTF

v_gene: TRBV14
j_gene: TRBJ1-1
d_gene: .
abundance: .
CDR3nt: TGTGCCAGCAGCCTGCAGGGCTACACTGAAGCTTTCTTT
CDR3aa: CASSLQGYTEAFF

v_gene: TRBV7-2
j_gene: TRBJ1-3
d_gene: .
abundance: .
CDR3nt: TGTGCCAGCAGCTTAGCCTCAGGGAGGGCTGGAAACACCATATATTTT
CDR3aa: CASSLASGRAGNTIYF